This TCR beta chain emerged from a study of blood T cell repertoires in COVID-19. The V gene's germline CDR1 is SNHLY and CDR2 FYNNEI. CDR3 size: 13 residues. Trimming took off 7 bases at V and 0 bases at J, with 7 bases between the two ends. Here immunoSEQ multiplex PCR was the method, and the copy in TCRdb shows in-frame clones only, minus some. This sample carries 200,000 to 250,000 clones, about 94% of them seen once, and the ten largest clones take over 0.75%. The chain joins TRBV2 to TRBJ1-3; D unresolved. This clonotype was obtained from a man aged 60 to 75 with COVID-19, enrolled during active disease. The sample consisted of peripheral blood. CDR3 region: CASMRDSGNTIYF. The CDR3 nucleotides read TGTGCCAGCATGCGGGACTCTGGAAACACCATATATTTT.